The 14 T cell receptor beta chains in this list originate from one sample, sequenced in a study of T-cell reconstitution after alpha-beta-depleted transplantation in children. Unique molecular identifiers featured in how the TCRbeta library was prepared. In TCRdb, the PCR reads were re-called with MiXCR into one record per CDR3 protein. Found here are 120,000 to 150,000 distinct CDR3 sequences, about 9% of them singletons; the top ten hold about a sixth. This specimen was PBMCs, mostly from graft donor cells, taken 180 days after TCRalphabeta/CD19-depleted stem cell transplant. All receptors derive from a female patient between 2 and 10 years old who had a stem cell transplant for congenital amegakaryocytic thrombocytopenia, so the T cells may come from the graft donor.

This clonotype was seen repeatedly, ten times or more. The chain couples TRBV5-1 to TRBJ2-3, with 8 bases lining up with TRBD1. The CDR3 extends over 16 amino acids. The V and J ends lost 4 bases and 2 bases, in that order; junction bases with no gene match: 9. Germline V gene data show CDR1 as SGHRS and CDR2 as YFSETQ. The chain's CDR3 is CASSTTGGRLTDTQYF. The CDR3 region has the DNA TGCGCCAGCAGCACAACAGGGGGAAGGCTCACAGATACGCAGTATTTT.

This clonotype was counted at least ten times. The CDR3 loop is CASSVGLVGGTDTQYF. The CDR3 DNA sequence: TGCGCCAGCAGCGTGGGACTAGTGGGTGGCACAGATACGCAGTATTTT. The chain combines TRBV5-1 with TRBJ2-3; 8 bases are shared with TRBD2. CDR3 length: 16 amino acids. V lost 4 bases, J lost 1 base, and 8 bases stayed unmatched. CDR1 SGHRS and CDR2 YFSETQ come from the germline V gene. Drawing the rest from reference TRBV5-1 and TRBJ2-3, the complete variable domain is KAGVTQTPRYLIKTRGQQVTLSCSPISGHRSVSWYQQTPGQGLQFLFEYFSETQRNKGNFPGRFSGRQFSNSRSEMNVSTLELGDSALYLCASSVGLVGGTDTQYFGPGTRLTVL.

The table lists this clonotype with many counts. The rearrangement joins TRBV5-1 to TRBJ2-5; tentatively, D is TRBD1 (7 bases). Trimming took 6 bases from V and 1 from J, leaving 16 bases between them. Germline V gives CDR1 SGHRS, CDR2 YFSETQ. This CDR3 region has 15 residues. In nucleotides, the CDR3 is TGCGCCAGCAAGTTGTTCAGGGGGGTCCAAGAGACCCAGTACTTC. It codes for CASKLFRGVQETQYF. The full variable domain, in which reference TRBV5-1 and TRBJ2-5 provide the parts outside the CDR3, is KAGVTQTPRYLIKTRGQQVTLSCSPISGHRSVSWYQQTPGQGLQFLFEYFSETQRNKGNFPGRFSGRQFSNSRSEMNVSTLELGDSALYLCASKLFRGVQETQYFGPGTRLLVL.

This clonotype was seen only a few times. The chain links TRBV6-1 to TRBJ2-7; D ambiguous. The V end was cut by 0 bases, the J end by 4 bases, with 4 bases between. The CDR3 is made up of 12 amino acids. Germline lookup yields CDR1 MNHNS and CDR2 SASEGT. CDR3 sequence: CASSEAGYEQYF. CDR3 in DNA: TGTGCCAGCAGTGAAGCTGGGTACGAGCAGTACTTC.

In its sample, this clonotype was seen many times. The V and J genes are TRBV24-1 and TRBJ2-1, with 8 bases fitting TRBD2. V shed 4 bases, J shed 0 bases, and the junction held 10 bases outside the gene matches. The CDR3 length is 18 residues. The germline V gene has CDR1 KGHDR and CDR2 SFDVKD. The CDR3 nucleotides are TGTGCCACCAGTGAGCCAGGACTAGCTCTAGGCTCCTACAATGAGCAGTTCTTC. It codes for CATSEPGLALGSYNEQFF.

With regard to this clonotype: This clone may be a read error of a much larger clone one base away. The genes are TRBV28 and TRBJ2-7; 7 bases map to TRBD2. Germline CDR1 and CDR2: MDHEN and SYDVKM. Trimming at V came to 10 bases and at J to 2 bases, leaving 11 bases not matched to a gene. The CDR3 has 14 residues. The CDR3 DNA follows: TGTGCCACCAAGGTGACTAGCATCCCCTACGAGCAGTACTTC. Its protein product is CATKVTSIPYEQYF. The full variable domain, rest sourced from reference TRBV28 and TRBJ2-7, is DVKVTQSSRYLVKRTGEKVFLECVQDMDHENMFWYRQDPGLGLRLIYFSYDVKMKEKGDIPEGYSVSREKKERFSLILESASTNQTSMYLCATKVTSIPYEQYFGPGTRLTVT.

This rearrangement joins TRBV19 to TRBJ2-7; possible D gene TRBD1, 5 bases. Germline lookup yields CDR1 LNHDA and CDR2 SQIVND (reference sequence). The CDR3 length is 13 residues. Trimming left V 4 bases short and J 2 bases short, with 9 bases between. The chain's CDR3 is CASSSTGAYEQYF. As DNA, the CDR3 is TGTGCCAGTAGTAGCACAGGCGCCTACGAGCAGTACTTC.

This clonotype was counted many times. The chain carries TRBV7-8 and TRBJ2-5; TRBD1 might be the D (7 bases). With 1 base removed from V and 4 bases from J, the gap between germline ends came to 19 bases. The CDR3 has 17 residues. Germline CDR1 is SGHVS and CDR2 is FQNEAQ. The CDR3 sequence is CASSLVLRGEKGETQYF. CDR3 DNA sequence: TGTGCCAGCAGCTTAGTCCTCAGGGGGGAAAAGGGAGAGACCCAGTACTTC.

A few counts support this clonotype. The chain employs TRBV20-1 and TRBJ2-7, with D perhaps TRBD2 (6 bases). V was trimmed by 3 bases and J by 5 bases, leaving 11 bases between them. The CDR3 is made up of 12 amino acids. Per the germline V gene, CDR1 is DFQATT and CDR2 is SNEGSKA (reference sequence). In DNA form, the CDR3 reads TGCAGTGCTAGTGTGGGAGGCCACGAGCAGTACTTC. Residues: CSASVGGHEQYF.

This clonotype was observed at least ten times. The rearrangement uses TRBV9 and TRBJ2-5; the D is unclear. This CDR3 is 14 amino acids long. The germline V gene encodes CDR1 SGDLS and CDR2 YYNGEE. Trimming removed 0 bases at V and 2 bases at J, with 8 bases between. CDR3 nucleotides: TGTGCCAGCAGCGTAGGGAGTGTACAAGAGACCCAGTACTTC. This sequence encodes CASSVGSVQETQYF.

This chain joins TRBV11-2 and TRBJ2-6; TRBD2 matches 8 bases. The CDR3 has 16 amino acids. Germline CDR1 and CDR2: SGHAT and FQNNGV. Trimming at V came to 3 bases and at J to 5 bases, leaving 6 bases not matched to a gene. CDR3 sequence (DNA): TGTGCCAGCAGCTTTCGGGGGGGTAGCTGGGCCAACGTCCTGACTTTC. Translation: CASSFRGGSWANVLTF.

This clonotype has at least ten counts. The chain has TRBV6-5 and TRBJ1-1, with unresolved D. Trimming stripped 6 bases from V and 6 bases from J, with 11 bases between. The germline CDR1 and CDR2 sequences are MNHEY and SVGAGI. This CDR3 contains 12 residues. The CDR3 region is CASRTRGAEAFF. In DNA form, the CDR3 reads TGTGCCAGCAGGACCCGCGGGGCTGAAGCTTTCTTT.

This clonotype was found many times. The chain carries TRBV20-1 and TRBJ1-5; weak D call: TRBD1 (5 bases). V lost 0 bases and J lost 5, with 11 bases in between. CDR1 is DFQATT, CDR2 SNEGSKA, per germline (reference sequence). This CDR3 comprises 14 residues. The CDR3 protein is CSARDARGDQPQHF. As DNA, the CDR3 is TGCAGTGCTAGAGATGCCCGGGGCGATCAGCCCCAGCATTTT.

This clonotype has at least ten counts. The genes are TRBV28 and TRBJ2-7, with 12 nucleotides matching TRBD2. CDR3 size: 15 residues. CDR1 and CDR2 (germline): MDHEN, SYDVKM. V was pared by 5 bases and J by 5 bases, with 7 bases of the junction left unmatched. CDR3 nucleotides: TGTGCCAGCAGTCCCTCTAGCGGGGGGGCCGACGAGCAGTACTTC. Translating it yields CASSPSSGGADEQYF.